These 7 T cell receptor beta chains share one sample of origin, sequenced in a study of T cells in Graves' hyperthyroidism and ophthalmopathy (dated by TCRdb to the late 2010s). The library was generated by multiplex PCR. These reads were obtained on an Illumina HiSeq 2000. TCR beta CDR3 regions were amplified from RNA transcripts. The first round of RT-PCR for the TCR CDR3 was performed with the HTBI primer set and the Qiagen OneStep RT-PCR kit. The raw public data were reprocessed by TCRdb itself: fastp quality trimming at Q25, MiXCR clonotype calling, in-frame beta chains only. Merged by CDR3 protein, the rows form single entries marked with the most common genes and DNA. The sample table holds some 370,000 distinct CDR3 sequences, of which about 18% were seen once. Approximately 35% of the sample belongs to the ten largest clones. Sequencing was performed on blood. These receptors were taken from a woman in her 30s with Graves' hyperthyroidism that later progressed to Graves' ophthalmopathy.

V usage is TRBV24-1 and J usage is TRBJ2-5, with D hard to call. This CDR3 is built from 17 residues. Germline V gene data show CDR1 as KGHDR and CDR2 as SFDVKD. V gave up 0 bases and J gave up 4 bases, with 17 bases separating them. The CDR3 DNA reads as TGTGCCACCAGTGATTTGCCGACTCAGAAATCGTTAGAGACCCAGTACTTC. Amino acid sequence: CATSDLPTQKSLETQYF.

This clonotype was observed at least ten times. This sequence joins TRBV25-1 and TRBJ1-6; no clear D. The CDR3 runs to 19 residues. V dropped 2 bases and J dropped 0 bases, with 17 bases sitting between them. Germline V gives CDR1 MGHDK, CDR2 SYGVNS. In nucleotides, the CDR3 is TGTGCCAGCAGTGAAGGCCCCGGACGAACGAGCTCCTATAATTCACCCCTCCACTTT. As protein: CASSEGPGRTSSYNSPLHF.

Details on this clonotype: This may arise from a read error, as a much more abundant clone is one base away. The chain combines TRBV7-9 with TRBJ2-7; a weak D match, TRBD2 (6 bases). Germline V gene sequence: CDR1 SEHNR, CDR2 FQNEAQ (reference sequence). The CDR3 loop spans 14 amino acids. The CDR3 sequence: CVSSSTPGAYEQYF. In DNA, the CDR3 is TGTGTCAGCAGCTCAACGCCGGGAGCCTACGAGCAGTACTTC.

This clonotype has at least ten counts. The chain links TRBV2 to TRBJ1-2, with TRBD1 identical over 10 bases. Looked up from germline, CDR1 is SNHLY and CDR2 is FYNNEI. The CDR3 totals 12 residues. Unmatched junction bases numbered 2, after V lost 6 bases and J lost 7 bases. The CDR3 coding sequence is TGTGCCAGCAGCCGGGACAGGGGTGGCTACACCTTC. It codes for CASSRDRGGYTF.

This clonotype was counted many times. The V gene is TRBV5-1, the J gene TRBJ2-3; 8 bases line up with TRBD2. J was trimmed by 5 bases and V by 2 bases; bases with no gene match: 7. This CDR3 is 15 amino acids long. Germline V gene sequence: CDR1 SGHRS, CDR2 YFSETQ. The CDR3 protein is CASSFPERGRDTQYF. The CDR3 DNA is TGCGCCAGCAGCTTCCCGGAGCGGGGGCGAGATACGCAGTATTTT.

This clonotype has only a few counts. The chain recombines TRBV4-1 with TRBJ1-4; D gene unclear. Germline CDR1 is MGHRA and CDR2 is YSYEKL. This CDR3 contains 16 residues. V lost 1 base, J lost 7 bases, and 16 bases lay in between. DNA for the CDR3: TGCGCCAGCAGCCAAGTTTCCCCCCCGGCGGCTGAAAAACTGTTTTTT. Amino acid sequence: CASSQVSPPAAEKLFF.

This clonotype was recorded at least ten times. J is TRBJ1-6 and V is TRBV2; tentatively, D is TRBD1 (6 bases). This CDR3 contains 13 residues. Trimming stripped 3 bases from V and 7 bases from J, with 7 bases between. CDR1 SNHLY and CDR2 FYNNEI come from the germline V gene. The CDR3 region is CASSDDRNSPLHF. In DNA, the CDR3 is TGTGCCAGCAGTGACGACAGGAATTCACCCCTCCACTTT.